This TCR beta chain was identified during a study of blood T cells in healthy people across ages. Across the whole study: Every two T cells gave about one barcoded beta molecule via template switching.

Germline V gene lookup returns CDR1 MDHEN and CDR2 SYDVKM. CDR3 length: 14 amino acids. V was pared by 6 bases and J by 1 base, with 4 bases of the junction left unmatched. Per-sample yields of isolated PBMCs were at least 6 million. Comment on this clonotype: Its antigen is undetermined.

A sample-barcoded 5' primer and a J-beta primer mix were used in a second PCR of roughly 7 to 12 cycles. TCRdb re-called the 5' RACE reads with MiXCR, one entry per CDR3 protein. This sample carries 600,000 or so distinct CDR3 sequences, about 30% of them seen once, and the ten largest clones take 15% to 17%. Study findings and constraints: PBMCs were not sorted, which prevented a conclusive comparison of naive versus antigen-experienced cells. Versus aged donors, long-lived donors had higher diversity and more naive CD4+ cells.

The TCR originated in a woman at least 80 years old in good health. The chain is built from TRBV28 and TRBJ1-1; 8 bases map to TRBD1. Sample: blood. CDR3 coding DNA: TGTGCCAGCAGCCTGGGACAGGAGAACACTGAAGCTTTCTTT. It translates to CASSLGQENTEAFF.